This T cell receptor beta chain was sequenced for a study of blood T cell repertoires in COVID-19. Study background: Samples came from the United States, Italy and Spain, spanning acute and convalescent COVID-19. Sources were T cells, B-cell-depleted T cells, or PBMCs; the material itself was cDNA or gDNA.

The CDR3 runs to 13 residues. Germline V gene data show CDR1 as LGHNA and CDR2 as YSLEER. V lost 6 bases and J 3 bases, leaving 11 bases between the germline ends. In this sample, this clone turned up a few times. In the authors' workflow: Amplification with reference gene primers provided the estimates of nucleated cell counts. Measured with immunoSEQ multiplex PCR; TCRdb has only the in-frame clones, and not every one. Clone size and V and J calls were adopted from that table, with D and trimming inferred from the DNA. This sample has some 280,000 clones, with around nine tenths found just once. The source is a woman aged 55-69 years with acute or convalescent COVID-19. Sequencing was carried out using peripheral blood. This rearrangement joins TRBV4-3 to TRBJ1-1, with no clear D. CDR3 nucleotide sequence: TGCGCCAGCAGGCGGACTGAGGACACTGAAGCTTTCTTT. It is translated as CASRRTEDTEAFF.